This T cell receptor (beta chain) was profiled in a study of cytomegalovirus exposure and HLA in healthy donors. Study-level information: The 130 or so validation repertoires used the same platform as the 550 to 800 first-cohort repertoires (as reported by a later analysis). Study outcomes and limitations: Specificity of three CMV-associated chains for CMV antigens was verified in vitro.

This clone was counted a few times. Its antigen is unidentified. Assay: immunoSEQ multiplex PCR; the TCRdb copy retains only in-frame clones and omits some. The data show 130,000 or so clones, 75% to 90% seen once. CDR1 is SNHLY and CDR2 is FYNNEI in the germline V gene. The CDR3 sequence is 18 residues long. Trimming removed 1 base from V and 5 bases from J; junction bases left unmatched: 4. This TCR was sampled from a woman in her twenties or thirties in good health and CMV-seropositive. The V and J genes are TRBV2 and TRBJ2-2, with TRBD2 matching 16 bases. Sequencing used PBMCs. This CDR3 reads CASSEGGLAGGQTGELFF. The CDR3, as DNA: TGTGCCAGCAGTGAAGGGGGACTAGCGGGAGGGCAGACCGGGGAGCTGTTTTTT.